This section outlines one T cell receptor beta chain sequence together with its context. These data are taken from a study of blood T cell repertoires in COVID-19. Across the study: Some COVID-19 samples were acute and others convalescent; all came from the United States, Italy and Spain. Sources were T cells, B-cell-depleted T cells, or PBMCs; the material itself was cDNA or gDNA.

Measured with immunoSEQ multiplex PCR; TCRdb has only the in-frame clones, and not every one. The top ten clones hold approximately 13% of a sample with 150,000 to 200,000 clones, 80% to 85% of them seen once. Cohort assignment relied on participant-reported clinical history. Two negative PCRs, clearance, or symptom resolution were required of recovered Cohort 3 donors. The clonotype comes from a woman aged 55-75 years who had recovered from COVID-19. Sequencing input: PBMCs or T cells enriched from blood (not recorded which).

CDR3: CASSPGGGSYNEQFF. CDR3 in DNA: TGCGCCAGCAGCCCCGGGGGGGGCTCCTACAATGAGCAGTTCTTC. The genes are TRBV5-1 and TRBJ2-1, with TRBD2 matching over 8 bases. Losses at the gene ends were 4 bases for V and 0 bases for J; bases not matched to a gene: 3. CDR1 SGHRS and CDR2 YFSETQ come from the germline V gene. The CDR3 extends over 15 amino acids.